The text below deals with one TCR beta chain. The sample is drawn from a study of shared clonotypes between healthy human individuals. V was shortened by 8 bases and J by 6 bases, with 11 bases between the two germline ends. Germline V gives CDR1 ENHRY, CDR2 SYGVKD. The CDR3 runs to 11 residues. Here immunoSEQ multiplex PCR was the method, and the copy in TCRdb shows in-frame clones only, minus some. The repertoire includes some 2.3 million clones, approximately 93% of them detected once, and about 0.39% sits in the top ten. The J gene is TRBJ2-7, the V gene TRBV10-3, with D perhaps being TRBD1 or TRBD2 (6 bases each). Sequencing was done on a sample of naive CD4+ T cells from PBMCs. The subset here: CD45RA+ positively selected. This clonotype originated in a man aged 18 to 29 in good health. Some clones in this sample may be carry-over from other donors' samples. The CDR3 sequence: CAIGGGGEQYF. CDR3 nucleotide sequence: TGTGCCATCGGCGGAGGGGGCGAGCAGTACTTC.